This T cell receptor beta chain was sequenced for a study of graft-versus-host responses after intestinal transplantation. In the study overall: Transplants were multivisceral, liver-intestinal, or isolated intestinal. Every one of the recipients received anti-thymocyte globulin induction and afterwards took tacrolimus and steroids for approximately 3 years. Whole-study findings and limits: Graft-versus-host to host-versus-graft clonal ratios in allografts were high in patients with graft-donor T cell macrochimerism.

This clone came up a few times. Its antigen is not known. Sequenced by immunoSEQ multiplex PCR; TCRdb stores in-frame clones only, minus some. The top ten hold under 6.5% of the sample, which has over 20,000 clones, 85% to 90% seen once. Between the trimmed V and J ends, which lost 5 bases and 1 base, there was a span of 6 bases. The CDR3 spans 12 residues. Germline CDR1 reads SGHTS; CDR2 reads YDEGEE. The rearrangement links TRBV5-8 to TRBJ1-1, with no clear D. The specimen was PBMCs, collected roughly 64 days after intestinal transplantation. This sequence originates from a human patient who received an intestinal transplant, so some T cells may come from the graft donor. CDR3 nucleotides: TGTGCCAGCAGGTGGGCGAACACTGAAGCTTTCTTT. It codes for CASRWANTEAFF.